The source of this TCR beta chain is a study of blood T cell repertoires in COVID-19 (dated by TCRdb to 2019 to 2021). About the study as a whole: Samples covering the acute and convalescent phases of COVID-19 were provided by collaborators in the United States, Italy and Spain. The prospective study material was composed of cDNA or gDNA derived from T cells, B-cell-depleted T cells, or PBMCs. Subjects who had been exposed to COVID-19, were actively infected with it, or had recovered from it provided the deeply sampled blood TCRbeta repertoires that made up the dataset. The repertoires were released in a freely available public database meant as a resource for research on the immune response to SARS-CoV-2. The samples were drawn from the first 160 participants of the ongoing ImmuneRACE study and from 1,254 subjects provided by 6 global collaborators. The sample metadata nearly always contained a de-identified subject ID, COVID-19 status, age in years and sex. Where HLA class I and class II types were available, the types were taken from metadata supplied by the sample provider, not from assay-based typing. Results and caveats for the whole study, not just this receptor: The amount of clinical and demographic metadata varied by source and participant and was provided uncurated.

Collaborating institutions collected whole blood in K2EDTA tubes following their own protocols. For TCRbeta analysis, collaborator samples were shipped as frozen whole blood, as isolated PBMCs, or as DNA extracted from either sample type. From the cysteine up to the phenylalanine, the CDR3 has a length of 13 residues. Of all the DNA, just the CDR3 is kept, 39 bases in frame from base 1. V is pruned by 4 bases and J by 7 bases, leaving 2 bases of the junction without a gene match. The germline V gene specifies SGHTA as CDR1 and FQGTGA as CDR2. Notes on this clone: Its antigen remains undetermined. No base-level quality is on record; no much larger clone is a single base apart.

TCRbeta CDR3 regions were amplified from genomic DNA by means of the immunoSEQ Assay, a bias-controlled multiplex PCR. The authors' analysis ran thus. Within the assay, amplification of reference gene primers was used to estimate how many nucleated cells each sample contained. To quantify the absolute abundance of each unique TCRbeta CDR3 rearrangement, sequence reads were collapsed and filtered. For each sample, productive Simpson clonality was calculated by taking the square root of Simpson's diversity index across productive rearrangements. The clones in this table, taken by TCRdb from immuneACCESS, are in-frame only. Not every clone is retained; where verified, under half of the shortfall comes from an unresolved V gene, and the cause of the rest is unknown. The V and J calls and clone size are taken from that table; D and trimming were inferred from the DNA. For this sample the table gives some 460,000 clones, of which about 89% were detected only once. The biggest ten clones account for 4% to 5.5% of the sample.

The sequencing sample was made of peripheral blood. This TCR derives from a woman aged 25 to 39 with acute or convalescent COVID-19. The receptor chain draws on TRBV7-3 and TRBJ2-1, and 9 bases in between align with TRBD1. The CDR3 is CASSSGTGNEQFF. The DNA reads as follows: TGTGCCAGCAGCTCCGGGACAGGGAATGAGCAGTTCTTC.